One and the same sample provided the 16 T cell receptor beta chains below, sequenced in a study of graft-versus-host responses after intestinal transplantation. Data came from immunoSEQ multiplex PCR; TCRdb stores just in-frame clones and leaves some out. The sample includes more than 7,500 clones, about 95% of them seen just once. The sequencing used bone marrow, collected approximately 1.5 years after intestinal transplantation. The receptor source for this set is a human patient who received an intestinal transplant, so some T cells may come from the graft donor.

CDR3 sequence (DNA): TGTGCCAGCAGCTTGACTAGAAGCCAAGAGACCCAGTACTTC. Translating gives CASSLTRSQETQYF. V is TRBV5-4 and J is TRBJ2-5, with D perhaps matching TRBD2 (5 bases). Per germline, CDR1 SGHNT and CDR2 YYREEE (reference sequence). Trimming stripped 1 base from V and 1 base from J, with 8 bases between. The CDR3 sequence is 14 residues long.

The chain is built from TRBV2 and TRBJ2-7; D remains unclear. Germline assignment: CDR1 SNHLY and CDR2 FYNNEI. Trimming cost V 5 bases and J 3 bases, with 11 bases left between them. The length of the CDR3 is 13 residues. The CDR3 sequence: CASSPEGGYEQYF. CDR3 sequence (DNA): TGTGCCAGCAGTCCAGAAGGCGGCTACGAGCAGTACTTC.

The chain carries TRBV19 and TRBJ2-7; either TRBD1 or TRBD2 may supply D (5 bases each). V gave up 5 bases and J gave up 2 bases, with 16 bases separating them. The germline V gene encodes CDR1 LNHDA and CDR2 SQIVND (reference sequence). The CDR3 is 15 residues long. CDR3 protein: CASSSHPEGPYEQYF. The CDR3 nucleotides are TGTGCCAGTAGTTCTCACCCAGAGGGACCCTACGAGCAGTACTTC.

V gene TRBV5-4 combines with J gene TRBJ1-4, with D perhaps TRBD1 (6 bases). CDR3 length: 14 amino acids. Trimming removed 4 bases from V and 6 bases from J, with 13 bases in between. CDR1 and CDR2 (germline): SGHNT, YYREEE (reference sequence). DNA of the CDR3: TGTGCCAGCAGCCCTGAGGGGGGGGATGAAAAACTGTTTTTT. This sequence encodes CASSPEGGDEKLFF.

The chain links TRBV9 to TRBJ2-7; the match to TRBD2 covers 8 bases. V dropped 1 base and J dropped 2; count of bases not matched to a gene: 5. Germline CDR1 and CDR2: SGDLS and YYNGEE. This CDR3 has 15 residues. CDR3 protein: CASSVSGGLAYEQYF. The CDR3 nucleotides read TGTGCCAGCAGCGTAAGCGGGGGTCTCGCCTACGAGCAGTACTTC.

The chain employs TRBV28 and TRBJ2-3, with TRBD2 matching 12 bases. Germline V gives CDR1 MDHEN, CDR2 SYDVKM. The junction had 8 bases not matched to a gene; V was cut back by 7 bases and J by 3 bases. The CDR3 runs to 16 residues. The CDR3 region is CASTRTSGKVTDTQYF. The CDR3, as DNA: TGTGCCAGCACTAGGACTAGCGGGAAGGTTACAGATACGCAGTATTTT.

The rearrangement uses TRBV6-6 and TRBJ2-7; possibly TRBD1 for D (5 bases). Germline CDR1 and CDR2: MNHNY and SVGAGI (reference sequence). This CDR3 contains 13 residues. V shed 7 bases and J shed 4 bases, with 14 bases lying between them. The CDR3 region is CASTPGYGYEQYF. The CDR3 bases are TGTGCCAGCACCCCAGGGTATGGGTACGAGCAGTACTTC.

The V and J genes are TRBV4-3 and TRBJ2-7; 7 nucleotides align to TRBD2. The CDR3 contains 15 residues. The germline gives CDR1 LGHNA, CDR2 YSLEER. The junction had 9 bases not matched to a gene; V was cut back by 2 bases and J by 5 bases. CDR3: CASSQSRYSGNEQYF. CDR3 nucleotide sequence: TGCGCCAGCAGCCAATCAAGATACAGCGGGAACGAGCAGTACTTC.

This chain uses TRBV19 with TRBJ1-2; D may be TRBD1 (5 bases). V was pared by 2 bases and J by 8 bases, with 12 bases between. Germline CDR1 reads LNHDA; CDR2 reads SQIVND (reference sequence). This CDR3 has 13 residues. The CDR3 loop is CASSILMTEGYTF. The CDR3 DNA is TGTGCCAGTAGTATATTGATGACAGAGGGCTACACCTTC.

This rearrangement joins TRBV5-1 to TRBJ2-1; D not resolved. CDR3 length: 13 residues. V lost 1 base to trimming and J lost 4 bases, with 6 bases between them. The germline V gene has CDR1 SGHRS and CDR2 YFSETQ. The DNA for the CDR3 is TGCGCCAGCAGCTTGTGGAAGTACAATGAGCAGTTCTTC. Amino acids: CASSLWKYNEQFF.

The chain is built from TRBV27 and TRBJ1-2; perhaps TRBD1 as D (5 bases). The CDR3 has 12 amino acids. The germline gives CDR1 MNHEY, CDR2 SMNVEV (reference sequence). The V gene lost 4 bases and the J gene lost 8 bases, with 11 bases spanning the gap. The CDR3: CASSSGPLGYTF. The DNA for the CDR3 is TGTGCCAGCAGTTCAGGGCCCCTCGGCTACACCTTC.

The chain has TRBV4-1 and TRBJ2-7, with 10 bases that match TRBD1. V lost 4 bases, J lost 2 bases, and 2 bases stayed unmatched. CDR3 size: 14 residues. Per the germline V gene, CDR1 is MGHRA and CDR2 is YSYEKL. The CDR3 nucleotides are TGCGCCAGCAGCCTCGGACAGGGGGCCTACGAGCAGTACTTC. It translates to CASSLGQGAYEQYF.

V and J are TRBV4-1 and TRBJ2-1; 14 positions match TRBD2. Trimming removed 4 bases from V and 5 bases from J; junction bases left unmatched: 7. Germline lookup yields CDR1 MGHRA and CDR2 YSYEKL. The CDR3 covers 17 residues. CDR3 residues: CASSRGTSGSRNNEQFF. DNA for the CDR3: TGCGCCAGCAGCCGAGGGACTAGCGGGAGCCGGAACAATGAGCAGTTCTTC.

This chain connects TRBV7-9 to TRBJ2-7; D is perhaps TRBD1 (5 bases). The germline CDR1 and CDR2 sequences are SEHNR and FQNEAQ (reference sequence). Trimming took off 3 bases at V and 7 bases at J, with 10 bases between the two ends. The CDR3 has 12 amino acids. CDR3 protein: CASSFSGPEQYF. CDR3 coding DNA: TGTGCCAGCAGCTTTTCAGGGCCTGAGCAGTACTTC.

V usage is TRBV2 and J usage is TRBJ1-5; D is unresolved. V lost 6 bases and J 2 bases, leaving 14 bases between the germline ends. The CDR3 extends over 15 amino acids. Germline CDR1 reads SNHLY; CDR2 reads FYNNEI. This CDR3 is CASSSDEGGNQPQHF. The CDR3 bases are TGTGCCAGCAGCTCCGATGAGGGTGGCAATCAGCCCCAGCATTTT. The variable domain in full, completed from reference TRBV2 and TRBJ1-5, reads EPEVTQTPSHQVTQMGQEVILRCVPISNHLYFYWYRQILGQKVEFLVSFYNNEISEKSEIFDDQFSVERPDGSNFTLKIRSTKLEDSAMYFCASSSDEGGNQPQHFGDGTRLSIL.

This clone was recorded once. V is TRBV6-1 and J is TRBJ2-7; 10 nucleotides line up with TRBD2. The CDR3 runs to 15 residues. Germline CDR1 and CDR2: MNHNS and SASEGT. V lost 1 base and J lost 4; bases outside the gene matches: 4. The DNA of the CDR3 is TGTGCCAGCAGTGAAGAAACAGCGGGAGGGTACGAGCAGTACTTC. This codes for CASSEETAGGYEQYF.